Below, 13 T cell receptor beta chains from the same sample are listed, as sequenced in a study of shared clonotypes between healthy human individuals. Clones were read by immunoSEQ multiplex PCR, and TCRdb kept only the in-frame ones, dropping some. The sample has 2 million to 3 million clones, roughly 93% seen once. The sequenced sample consisted of naive CD4+ T cells from PBMCs. Subset indicated: CD45RA+ positively selected. The receptors here all came from a man in his late teens or twenties in good health. Some clones in this sample may be carry-over from other donors' samples.

J is TRBJ1-1 and V is TRBV5-1; D not certain. This CDR3 contains 16 residues. Germline CDR1 reads SGHRS; CDR2 reads YFSETQ. Deletions cut 0 bases from V and 5 bases from J, with 17 bases between. The CDR3 region is CASSLGVVTGGTEAFF. CDR3 nucleotide sequence: TGCGCCAGCAGCTTGGGGGTCGTGACGGGAGGTACTGAAGCTTTCTTT.

The chain uses TRBV28 and TRBJ2-7; no reliable D call. CDR3 length: 17 amino acids. CDR1 MDHEN and CDR2 SYDVKM come from the germline V gene. Trimming stripped 4 bases from V and 1 base from J, with 20 bases between. The CDR3 loop is CASSSTLRPRPSYEQYF. Written as DNA, the CDR3 is TGTGCCAGCAGTTCCACCTTGAGACCCAGACCTTCCTACGAGCAGTACTTC.

The chain couples TRBV27 to TRBJ2-1; D gene ambiguous. The CDR3 runs to 15 residues. CDR1 and CDR2 (germline): MNHEY, SMNVEV (reference sequence). Trimming shortened V by 3 bases and J by 7 bases, and 16 bases separated the two germline ends. In DNA form, the CDR3 reads TGTGCCAGCAGTTTCTCTTTCGGCCGGACGAATGAGCAGTTCTTC. As protein: CASSFSFGRTNEQFF.

The V gene is TRBV27, the J gene TRBJ2-3; D may be TRBD1 or TRBD2 (6 bases each). The germline V and J ends were trimmed by 7 bases and 4 bases, with 18 bases remaining between them. The germline CDR1 and CDR2 sequences are MNHEY and SMNVEV (reference sequence). The CDR3 has 15 amino acids. This CDR3 reads CASTSDRRGSDTQYF. CDR3 DNA: TGTGCCAGCACGTCCGACAGGCGGGGATCAGATACGCAGTATTTT.

Comment on this clone: This sample also contains other DNA sequences that code for the same CDR3. The gene calls are TRBV19 and TRBJ1-2; weak D call: TRBD1 (5 bases). This CDR3 spans 14 amino acids. Germline assignment: CDR1 LNHDA and CDR2 SQIVND (reference sequence). V lost 3 bases and J 4 bases, leaving 12 bases between the germline ends. CDR3 in DNA: TGTGCCAGTAGTATTTGGGGCCTCGGCTATGGCTACACCTTC. Amino acids: CASSIWGLGYGYTF.

This clone was seen just once. Additional DNA sequences in this sample encode the identical CDR3. The chain has TRBV10-3 and TRBJ2-7; D is uncertain. The V end was cut by 4 bases, the J end by 1 base, with 5 bases between. Germline CDR1 reads ENHRY; CDR2 reads SYGVKD. CDR3 length equals 12 residues. CDR3 sequence (DNA): TGTGCCATCAGTGCAGGTTCCTACGAGCAGTACTTC. This gives the protein CAISAGSYEQYF.

This sequence joins TRBV6-6 and TRBJ1-2; D is perhaps TRBD1 (5 bases). The length of the CDR3 is 16 residues. Germline CDR1 MNHNY, CDR2 SVGAGI (reference sequence). V was cut by 6 bases and J by 2 bases, with 19 bases left in between. Here the CDR3 DNA reads TGTGCCAGCAGGCCTCTGGGGACGGAAATAAACTATGGCTACACCTTC. As protein: CASRPLGTEINYGYTF.

The chain employs TRBV5-4 and TRBJ1-4, with 8 bases identical to TRBD1. The V segment lost 4 bases and the J segment 4 bases; nucleotides outside the gene matches: 12. Germline CDR1 SGHNT, CDR2 YYREEE (reference sequence). This CDR3 is 17 amino acids long. The CDR3 DNA follows: TGTGCCAGCAGCAAGGGAGTCAGGGGGCGAGATAATGAAAAACTGTTTTTT. Protein product: CASSKGVRGRDNEKLFF.

As DNA, the CDR3 is TGTGCCATCAGTGACCCGGGACAAACTACAGATACGCAGTATTTT. Protein sequence: CAISDPGQTTDTQYF. This chain connects TRBV10-3 to TRBJ2-3; D might be TRBD1 (6 bases). This CDR3 has 15 amino acids. Germline loops: CDR1 ENHRY, CDR2 SYGVKD. Trimming took off 3 bases at V and 3 bases at J, with 13 bases between the two ends.

The chain employs TRBV5-1 and TRBJ2-2; 14 bases fit TRBD2. J was trimmed by 4 bases and V by 5 bases; bases with no gene match: 4. The V gene's germline CDR1 is SGHRS and CDR2 YFSETQ. The length of the CDR3 is 16 residues. This CDR3 reads CASRPTSGRATGELFF. For the CDR3, the DNA is TGCGCCAGCAGACCGACTAGCGGGAGGGCCACCGGGGAGCTGTTTTTT.

This chain connects TRBV19 to TRBJ1-2; perhaps TRBD1 as D (5 bases). Germline V gene sequence: CDR1 LNHDA, CDR2 SQIVND (reference sequence). Trimming removed 2 bases at V and 2 bases at J, with 12 bases between. The CDR3 sequence is 15 residues long. CDR3 nucleotide sequence: TGTGCCAGTAGTATATCCCCAGGGAGAAACTATGGCTACACCTTC. The encoded protein is CASSISPGRNYGYTF. Filled out from reference TRBV19 and TRBJ1-2, the complete variable domain reads DGGITQSPKYLFRKEGQNVTLSCEQNLNHDAMYWYRQDPGQGLRLIYYSQIVNDFQKGDIAEGYSVSREKKESFPLTVTSAQKNPTAFYLCASSISPGRNYGYTFGSGTRLTVV.

This chain links TRBV9 with TRBJ2-3; 9 bases are shared with TRBD2. This CDR3 spans 15 amino acids. Germline loops: CDR1 SGDLS, CDR2 YYNGEE. The J segment lost 4 bases and the V segment lost 3 bases, leaving 6 bases of the junction unmatched. The CDR3 spells CASSETSGDSDTQYF. The CDR3 nucleotides read TGTGCCAGCAGCGAGACTAGCGGAGACTCAGATACGCAGTATTTT.

The chain links TRBV5-1 to TRBJ1-1; no reliable D call. The CDR3 is made up of 14 amino acids. CDR1 and CDR2 (germline): SGHRS, YFSETQ. Trimming took 4 bases from V and 4 from J, leaving 14 bases between them. The CDR3 DNA follows: TGCGCCAGCAGCCCAGATAGCAGCGGCACTGAAGCTTTCTTT. Amino acids: CASSPDSSGTEAFF.